This entry features one T cell receptor beta chain sequence. The CDR3 extends over 15 amino acids. J gave up 3 bases and V 3 bases, and 7 bases lay outside the gene matches. The germline gives CDR1 LNHDA, CDR2 SQIVND (reference sequence). These data are taken from a study of blood T cell repertoires in COVID-19. Study-level background: COVID-19 samples, acute and convalescent, were from the United States, Italy and Spain. The analysed material was cDNA or gDNA that came from T cells, B-cell-depleted T cells, or PBMCs.

Per the original data handling: Nucleated cell number was recorded as an estimate derived from reference gene primer amplification. Assay used: immunoSEQ multiplex PCR; TCRdb lists only in-frame clones, some missing. The V and J calls and clone size come from that table; D and trimming were worked out from the DNA. The sample shows 110,000 to 150,000 clones, 75% to 90% of them seen only once. Source material: peripheral blood. The chain links TRBV19 to TRBJ2-7, with 8 bases lining up with TRBD2. This receptor was obtained from a woman aged 55-69 years with active COVID-19. Written as DNA, the CDR3 is TGTGCCAGTAGTATGTTTTCCGGGACTAGCTACGAGCAGTACTTC. Amino acid sequence: CASSMFSGTSYEQYF. Complete variable domain (other parts from reference TRBV19 and TRBJ2-7): DGGITQSPKYLFRKEGQNVTLSCEQNLNHDAMYWYRQDPGQGLRLIYYSQIVNDFQKGDIAEGYSVSREKKESFPLTVTSAQKNPTAFYLCASSMFSGTSYEQYFGPGTRLTVT.